This is a list of T cell receptor beta chains from one sample in a study of siplizumab effects on memory and regulatory T cells. Sequenced by immunoSEQ multiplex PCR; TCRdb stores in-frame clones only, minus some. The sample lists 92,000 or so clones; just under 90% were seen once. The sequenced sample was CD4+ T cells sorted from blood. The receptors come from a human donor in good health. CDR3s include the opening cysteine and the closing phenylalanine or tryptophan. A D gene is named only where the DNA matches it firmly. Clone sizes are given selectively: once, few, many, or a class where the clone is expanded.

TRBV15,TRBD2,TRBJ2-1,few,CATSTLSGRGYNEQFF,TGTGCCACCAGCACCCTCAGCGGGAGAGGTTACAATGAGCAGTTCTTC
TRBV30,NA,TRBJ2-3,NA,CAWSLATDTQYF,TGTGCCTGGAGTCTAGCGACAGATACGCAGTATTTT
TRBV6-6,TRBD1,TRBJ1-2,NA,CASRGTDASYGYTF,TGTGCCAGCAGGGGGACAGACGCCAGCTATGGCTACACCTTC
TRBV19,NA,TRBJ1-1,NA,CASSNYANTEAFF,TGTGCCAGTAGTAACTACGCGAACACTGAAGCTTTCTTT
TRBV5-1,TRBD2,TRBJ2-1,NA,CASSRGLESYNEQFF,TGCGCCAGCAGCCGGGGACTAGAAAGCTACAATGAGCAGTTCTTC
TRBV19,NA,TRBJ2-7,NA,CASSIGGGSGEQYF,TGTGCCAGTAGTATCGGAGGGGGCTCGGGGGAGCAGTACTTC
TRBV16,NA,TRBJ1-1,once,CASSFLGEAFF,TGTGCCAGCAGCTTCCTCGGGGAAGCTTTCTTT
TRBV7-9,NA,TRBJ2-7,NA,CASTGGPAGYEQYF,TGTGCCAGCACCGGGGGACCCGCCGGGTACGAGCAGTACTTC
TRBV4-3,TRBD2,TRBJ2-7,NA,CASSQAMRERDEQYF,TGCGCCAGCAGCCAGGCGATGCGGGAGAGGGACGAGCAGTACTTC
TRBV5-5,TRBD1,TRBJ1-2,NA,CASSTGTESDGYTF,TGTGCCAGCAGCACGGGGACAGAGTCGGATGGCTACACCTTC
TRBV30,NA,TRBJ1-5,once,CAWSARRDQPQHF,TGTGCCTGGAGTGCGCGACGCGATCAGCCCCAGCATTTT
TRBV9,NA,TRBJ2-3,NA,CASSLGQGSTDTQYF,TGTGCCAGCAGTCTCGGGCAGGGTAGCACAGATACGCAGTATTTT
TRBV5-1,TRBD1,TRBJ1-4,NA,CASSSLSGTGGEKLFF,TGCGCCAGCAGCTCGCTCTCCGGGACAGGGGGCGAAAAACTGTTTTTT
TRBV4-2,TRBD2,TRBJ2-5,once,CASSQALAGGRETQYF,TGTGCCAGCAGCCAAGCGCTAGCGGGAGGGCGGGAGACCCAGTACTTC
TRBV9,NA,TRBJ2-2,NA,CASTPRGDKNTGELFF,TGTGCCAGCACCCCCCGAGGGGATAAGAACACCGGGGAGCTGTTTTTT
TRBV6-1,NA,TRBJ1-5,NA,CASSSNSGNQPQHF,TGTGCCAGCAGCTCTAATAGCGGCAATCAGCCCCAGCATTTT
TRBV7-2,NA,TRBJ2-7,NA,CASSLRTPPSEQYF,TGTGCCAGCAGCCTACGGACCCCGCCGAGCGAGCAGTACTTC
TRBV5-6,NA,TRBJ1-2,NA,CASRPELIRGAGYGYTF,TGTGCCAGCAGGCCCGAGCTCATAAGGGGCGCGGGCTATGGCTACACCTTC
TRBV29-1,NA,TRBJ1-2,NA,CSVEVERDSPVYGYTF,TGCAGCGTTGAGGTGGAACGCGACAGCCCAGTCTATGGCTACACCTTC
TRBV19,NA,TRBJ1-1,NA,CASIPRDGNEAFF,TGTGCCAGTATACCCCGGGACGGAAATGAAGCTTTCTTT
TRBV12-5,NA,TRBJ1-5,NA,CASGTFLQPQHF,TGTGCTAGTGGGACCTTTCTTCAGCCCCAGCATTTT
TRBV10-3,NA,TRBJ2-1,NA,CAIGRRNEQFF,TGTGCCATCGGGAGAAGGAATGAGCAGTTCTTC
TRBV28,TRBD1,TRBJ2-7,NA,CASSRTGGFYEQYF,TGTGCCAGCAGTAGGACAGGGGGCTTTTACGAGCAGTACTTC
TRBV4-3,NA,TRBJ1-2,NA,CASSQDDTYGYTF,TGCGCCAGCAGCCAAGACGACACCTATGGCTACACCTTC
TRBV7-9,TRBD2,TRBJ2-3,NA,CASSLTSGSGDTQYF,TGTGCCAGCAGCTTAACTAGCGGGAGTGGAGATACGCAGTATTTT
TRBV19,NA,TRBJ1-4,NA,CASKSGREATNEKLFF,TGTGCCAGTAAATCGGGCAGGGAAGCAACTAATGAAAAACTGTTTTTT
TRBV11-2,TRBD1,TRBJ2-7,once,CASSIGQGGTYEQYF,TGTGCCAGCAGCATCGGACAGGGGGGCACCTACGAGCAGTACTTC
TRBV5-4,TRBD2,TRBJ2-3,NA,CASSLDRVAGFTDTQYF,TGTGCCAGCAGCTTGGATAGGGTAGCGGGTTTTACAGATACGCAGTATTTT
TRBV6-1,NA,TRBJ1-1,NA,CASREGGTEAFF,TGTGCCAGCAGAGAAGGCGGCACTGAAGCTTTCTTT
TRBV7-9,TRBD2,TRBJ2-1,NA,CASPTELAGGAEQFF,TGTGCCAGCCCAACCGAGCTAGCGGGAGGGGCTGAGCAGTTCTTC
TRBV11-1,NA,TRBJ2-3,NA,CASSLVLLSTDTQYF,TGTGCCAGCAGCTTAGTACTCCTGAGCACAGATACGCAGTATTTT
TRBV9,NA,TRBJ2-5,NA,CASSGSRQETQYF,TGTGCCAGCAGCGGGAGTAGGCAAGAGACCCAGTACTTC
TRBV7-2,TRBD2,TRBJ2-1,NA,CASSSPGLAGGPFYNEQFF,TGTGCCAGCAGCTCCCCGGGACTAGCGGGAGGCCCTTTCTACAATGAGCAGTTCTTC
TRBV18,TRBD1,TRBJ1-2,NA,CASSSSTGESNYGYTF,TGTGCCAGCTCATCAAGCACAGGGGAGTCTAACTATGGCTACACCTTC
TRBV7-8,TRBD1,TRBJ1-2,NA,CASSLTGGSNYGYTF,TGTGCCAGCAGCCTAACAGGGGGCTCTAACTATGGCTACACCTTC
TRBV7-3,TRBD2,TRBJ2-7,NA,CASSYGTSGSSEQYF,TGTGCCAGCAGCTACGGGACTAGCGGGAGTAGCGAGCAGTACTTC
TRBV6-6,TRBD1,TRBJ1-5,NA,CASNDRGPGGNQPQHF,TGTGCCAGCAACGACAGGGGGCCGGGAGGCAATCAGCCCCAGCATTTT
TRBV5-1,TRBD2,TRBJ2-1,once,CASSRSTSDYNEQFF,TGCGCCAGCAGCAGGTCAACTAGCGACTACAATGAGCAGTTCTTC
TRBV4-1,TRBD2,TRBJ2-3,NA,CASSQASSGTDTQYF,TGCGCCAGCAGCCAAGCGTCTAGCGGGACAGATACGCAGTATTTT
TRBV11-1,NA,TRBJ1-1,NA,CASSEQGPEAFF,TGTGCCAGCAGCGAACAGGGCCCTGAAGCTTTCTTT
TRBV6-5,TRBD1,TRBJ2-5,NA,CASSPDRGRRETQYF,TGTGCCAGCAGCCCCGACAGGGGGAGGCGAGAGACCCAGTACTTC
TRBV19,TRBD2,TRBJ2-7,NA,CASSITPGLAPGEQYF,TGTGCCAGTAGTATTACCCCGGGACTAGCTCCTGGCGAGCAGTACTTC
TRBV30,NA,TRBJ1-4,NA,CAWRNAGLRHEKLFF,TGTGCCTGGAGGAACGCGGGCCTCAGGCATGAAAAACTGTTTTTT
TRBV28,NA,TRBJ2-5,NA,CAICPPGETQYF,TGTGCCATCTGCCCCCCGGGGGAGACCCAGTACTTC
TRBV18,NA,TRBJ2-2,NA,CASSLDRNTGELFF,TGTGCCAGCTCACTAGATCGAAACACCGGGGAGCTGTTTTTT
TRBV4-2,NA,TRBJ1-3,NA,CASSQEMGKGGYSGNTIYF,TGTGCCAGCAGCCAAGAAATGGGTAAAGGGGGTTACTCTGGAAACACCATATATTTT
TRBV5-4,NA,TRBJ2-3,NA,CAGSSDGSSTDTQYF,TGTGCCGGCAGCTCTGACGGGAGTAGCACAGATACGCAGTATTTT
TRBV19,TRBD2,TRBJ2-3,NA,CATKLAGATDTQYF,TGTGCCACGAAACTAGCGGGAGCGACAGATACGCAGTATTTT
TRBV15,NA,TRBJ1-4,NA,CATSRVRNQKLFF,TGTGCCACCAGCAGAGTGCGGAATCAGAAACTGTTTTTT